Sequencing of this T cell receptor (beta chain) was carried out in a study of regulatory T cells in long-lasting Graves disease. Germline loops: CDR1 MGHRA, CDR2 YSYEKL. The CDR3 runs to 15 residues. The V segment lost 2 bases and the J segment 8 bases; nucleotides outside the gene matches: 4. Whole-study results and caveats: Persistent disease exhibited a predilection for TRBV28, TRBJ1-2 and TRBJ2-5.

Documented time point: newly diagnosed GD, antithyroid drugs for less than 3 months. Scientists built the TCR library using RNA that was extracted from PBMCs. It was by American Thyroid Association guidelines that Graves' disease was diagnosed. A remark on this clonotype: No antigen is known for it.

Construction of TCR beta libraries relied on iRepertoire HTBI primers and on Arm-PCR targeting CDR3 regions. As originally analysed: Identified across the samples were over 50 TRBV segments and around 14 TRBJ segments. TCRdb called the multiplex PCR reads again in MiXCR, with one record for every CDR3 protein. The V and J calls here are based on TCRdb, not the publication. The sample has a few hundred thousand distinct CDR3 sequences; roughly 14% are singletons. These same data were also listed under a study on T cells in Graves' hyperthyroidism and ophthalmopathy.

The source material was peripheral blood mononuclear cells (PBMCs), sampled at new diagnosis, from a patient treated with antithyroid drugs. This TCR came from a man aged 25-45 years with Graves disease. This chain joins TRBV4-1 and TRBJ2-2, with TRBD1 matching 11 bases. CDR3 amino acids: CASSQPGQGVGELFF. For the CDR3, the DNA is TGCGCCAGCAGCCAACCGGGACAGGGGGTTGGGGAGCTGTTTTTT.